The present TCR beta chain was sequenced within a study of blood T cell repertoires in COVID-19 (dated by TCRdb to the early 2020s). Broadly, across the study: Collaborator samples came from the United States, Italy and Spain and covered acute and convalescent phases of COVID-19. The repertoires were made available in a free public database intended to serve as a resource for research on the immune response to SARS-CoV-2. Deeply sampled blood TCRbeta repertoires from subjects exposed to, actively infected with, or recovered from COVID-19 were included in the dataset. Samples came from the ongoing ImmuneRACE study (first 160 participants) plus 1,254 subjects from 6 global collaborators. The material from the prospective study consisted of cDNA or gDNA derived from T cells, B-cell-depleted T cells, or PBMCs. Where available, HLA class I and class II types were taken from metadata supplied by the sample provider and were not determined by assay-based typing. The sample metadata nearly always contained a de-identified subject ID, COVID-19 status, age in years and sex. The research as a whole found: How much clinical and demographic metadata was included differed by source and by participant, and the metadata was provided uncurated.

A second Seattle source provided samples from volunteer blood donors who had recovered from COVID-19. Whole blood was collected in K2EDTA tubes by collaborating institutions according to the institutions' own protocols. For TCRbeta analysis, collaborator samples were shipped as frozen whole blood, as isolated PBMCs, or as DNA extracted from either sample type. From the cysteine through the phenylalanine, the CDR3 covers 15 amino acids. Left in the record is the CDR3 DNA by itself, 45 bases read in frame from the first base. V lost 4 bases and J lost 4 bases, and the count of bases not matched to a germline gene is 2. The germline V gene gives CDR1 as SGHVS and CDR2 as FNYEAQ. This clone was found once. The target of this receptor is not known. No base quality values were provided; no much bigger clone lies one nucleotide off. The immunoSEQ Assay, a bias-controlled multiplex PCR, was used to amplify TCRbeta CDR3 regions from genomic DNA. From the authors' description of their analysis: The number of nucleated cells in each sample was estimated by amplification of reference gene primers within the assay. To quantify the absolute abundance of each unique TCRbeta CDR3 rearrangement, sequence reads were collapsed and filtered. For each sample, productive Simpson clonality was calculated by taking the square root of Simpson's diversity index across productive rearrangements. The table was pulled from immuneACCESS by TCRdb, which kept in-frame rearrangements only. Such tables lose some clones; where checked, under half of the loss comes from unresolved V genes, and the rest has no known cause. Clonal size and the V and J genes are those of that table, whereas D and trimming came from the DNA. Recorded for this sample are approximately 250,000 clones; 65% to 90% of them occurred a single time. Jointly, the top ten make up about 2.3% of the sample.

This clonotype was obtained from a man aged 35-49 years who had recovered from COVID-19. The sequence is built from TRBV7-6 and TRBJ2-1; 12 central bases correspond to TRBD2. Sequenced sample: peripheral blood. The CDR3 reads as follows: CASSSTSGGYNEQFF. The bases are TGTGCCAGCAGCTCGACTAGCGGGGGATACAATGAGCAGTTCTTC.